This T cell receptor (beta chain) was found in a study of cytomegalovirus exposure and HLA in healthy donors. Across the study: Within the Caucasian-associated ancestry cluster were approximately 77% of the 300 to 450 genotyped donors.

This clone was detected a few times. This CDR3 has 14 residues. CDR1 MNHEY and CDR2 SVGAGI come from the germline V gene. V was pared by 2 bases and J by 0 bases, with 7 bases between. Vbeta (60) and Jbeta (13) primers were used in the PCR. Data came from immunoSEQ multiplex PCR; TCRdb stores just in-frame clones and leaves some out. This repertoire shows over 55,000 clones, less than 75% found once; its top ten account for roughly 7.2%. The TCR sequence derives from a man in his forties in good health and CMV-seropositive. This chain connects TRBV6-5 to TRBJ1-1; D not certain. The sequenced sample consisted of PBMCs. The CDR3 reads CASSYPGVNTEAFF. DNA of the CDR3: TGTGCCAGCAGTTACCCGGGAGTGAACACTGAAGCTTTCTTT.